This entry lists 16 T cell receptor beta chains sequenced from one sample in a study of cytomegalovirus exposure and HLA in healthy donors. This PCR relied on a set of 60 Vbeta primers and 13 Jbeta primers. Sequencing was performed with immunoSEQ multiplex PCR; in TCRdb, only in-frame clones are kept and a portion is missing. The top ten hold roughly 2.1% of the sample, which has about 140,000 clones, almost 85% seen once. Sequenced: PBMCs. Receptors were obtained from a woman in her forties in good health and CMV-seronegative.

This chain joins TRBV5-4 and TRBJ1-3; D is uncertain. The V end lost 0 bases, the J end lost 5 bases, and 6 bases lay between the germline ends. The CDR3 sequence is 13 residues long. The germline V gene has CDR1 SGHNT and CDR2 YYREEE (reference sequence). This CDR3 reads CASSLGARNTIYF. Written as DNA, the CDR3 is TGTGCCAGCAGCTTGGGGGCGCGAAACACCATATATTTT.

CDR3 amino acids: CASSRGGRSYGYTF. CDR3 nucleotide sequence: TGTGCCAGCAGCAGAGGGGGACGGAGCTATGGCTACACCTTC. V usage is TRBV7-9 and J usage is TRBJ1-2, with D tentatively TRBD1 (6 bases). Germline V gene sequence: CDR1 SEHNR, CDR2 FQNEAQ (reference sequence). The V end lost 5 bases, the J end lost 4 bases, and 14 bases lay between the germline ends. This CDR3 spans 14 amino acids.

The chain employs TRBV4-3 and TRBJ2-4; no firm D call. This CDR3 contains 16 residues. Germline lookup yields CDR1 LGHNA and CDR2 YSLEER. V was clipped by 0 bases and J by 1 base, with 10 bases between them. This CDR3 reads CASSQDPVDAKNIQYF. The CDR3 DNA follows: TGCGCCAGCAGCCAAGACCCAGTCGATGCCAAAAACATTCAGTACTTC.

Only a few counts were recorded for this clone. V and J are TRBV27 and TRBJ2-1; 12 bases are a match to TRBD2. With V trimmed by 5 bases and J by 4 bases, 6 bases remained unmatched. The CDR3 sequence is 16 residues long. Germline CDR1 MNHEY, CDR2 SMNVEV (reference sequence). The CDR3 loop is CASSRLAGVGYNEQFF. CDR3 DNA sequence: TGTGCCAGCAGTCGACTAGCGGGAGTGGGTTACAATGAGCAGTTCTTC.

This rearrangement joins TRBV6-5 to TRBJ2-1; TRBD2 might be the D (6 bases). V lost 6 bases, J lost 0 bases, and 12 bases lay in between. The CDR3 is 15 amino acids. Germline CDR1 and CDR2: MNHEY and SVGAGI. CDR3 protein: CASRHLASSYNEQFF. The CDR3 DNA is TGTGCCAGCAGGCATCTAGCGAGCTCCTACAATGAGCAGTTCTTC.

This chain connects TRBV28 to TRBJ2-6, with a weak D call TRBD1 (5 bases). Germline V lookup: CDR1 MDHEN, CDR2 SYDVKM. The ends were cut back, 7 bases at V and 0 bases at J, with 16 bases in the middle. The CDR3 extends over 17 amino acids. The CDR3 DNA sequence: TGTGCCAGCAAAAAACCAGGGAAATTCTCTGGGGCCAACGTCCTGACTTTC. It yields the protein CASKKPGKFSGANVLTF. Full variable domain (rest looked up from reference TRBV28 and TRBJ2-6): DVKVTQSSRYLVKRTGEKVFLECVQDMDHENMFWYRQDPGLGLRLIYFSYDVKMKEKGDIPEGYSVSREKKERFSLILESASTNQTSMYLCASKKPGKFSGANVLTFGAGSRLTVL.

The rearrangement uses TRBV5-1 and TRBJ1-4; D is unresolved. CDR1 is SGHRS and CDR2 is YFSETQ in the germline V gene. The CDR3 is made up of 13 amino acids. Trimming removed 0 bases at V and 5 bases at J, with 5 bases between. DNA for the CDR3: TGCGCCAGCAGCTTGGGCCAGAATGAAAAACTGTTTTTT. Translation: CASSLGQNEKLFF. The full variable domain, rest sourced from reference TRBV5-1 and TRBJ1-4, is KAGVTQTPRYLIKTRGQQVTLSCSPISGHRSVSWYQQTPGQGLQFLFEYFSETQRNKGNFPGRFSGRQFSNSRSEMNVSTLELGDSALYLCASSLGQNEKLFFGSGTQLSVL.

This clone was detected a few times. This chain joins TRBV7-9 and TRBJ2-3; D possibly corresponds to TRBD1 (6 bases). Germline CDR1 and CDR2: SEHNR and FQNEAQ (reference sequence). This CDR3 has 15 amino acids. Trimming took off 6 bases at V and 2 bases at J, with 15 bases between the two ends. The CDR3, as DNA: TGTGCCAGCAGGCTGGGACAAGCACCCACAGATACGCAGTATTTT. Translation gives CASRLGQAPTDTQYF.

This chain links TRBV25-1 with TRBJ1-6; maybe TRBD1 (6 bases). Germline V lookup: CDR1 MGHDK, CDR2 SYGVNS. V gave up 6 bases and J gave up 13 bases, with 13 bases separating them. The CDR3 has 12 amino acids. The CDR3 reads CASSFPGDPLHF. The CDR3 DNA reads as TGTGCCAGCAGCTTTCCAGGGGATCCCCTCCACTTT. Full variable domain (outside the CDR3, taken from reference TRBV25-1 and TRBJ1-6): EADIYQTPRYLVIGTGKKITLECSQTMGHDKMYWYQQDPGMELHLIHYSYGVNSTEKGDLSSESTVSRIRTEHFPLTLESARPSHTSQYLCASSFPGDPLHFGNGTRLTVT.

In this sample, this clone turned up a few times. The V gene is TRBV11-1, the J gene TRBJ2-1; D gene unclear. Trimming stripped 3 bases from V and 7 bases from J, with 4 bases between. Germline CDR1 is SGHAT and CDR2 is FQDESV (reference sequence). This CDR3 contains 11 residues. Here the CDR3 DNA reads TGTGCCAGCAGCTTCTCGAATGAGCAGTTCTTC. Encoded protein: CASSFSNEQFF.

Here the CDR3 DNA reads TGTGCCTGGAGTGGAGCGGGGAGAGTGAGGGAGGGCTCCTATGGCTACACCTTC. Protein product: CAWSGAGRVREGSYGYTF. This chain joins TRBV30 and TRBJ1-2; D gene uncertain. The CDR3 sequence is 18 residues long. The V end was cut by 1 base, the J end by 4 bases, with 25 bases between. Germline V gene lookup returns CDR1 GTSNPN and CDR2 SVGIG (reference sequence).

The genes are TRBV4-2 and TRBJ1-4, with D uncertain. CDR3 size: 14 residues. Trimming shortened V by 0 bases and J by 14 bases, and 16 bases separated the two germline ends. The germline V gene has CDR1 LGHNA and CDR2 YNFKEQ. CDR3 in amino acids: CASSQEAVKYMLFF. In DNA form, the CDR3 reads TGTGCCAGCAGCCAAGAGGCGGTTAAGTATATGCTGTTTTTT.

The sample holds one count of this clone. The CDR3 DNA reads as TGTGCCAGCAGCATCACGGGAGTAGGGACAGATACGCAGTATTTT. Encoded protein: CASSITGVGTDTQYF. The chain joins TRBV7-3 to TRBJ2-3, with a tentative D call TRBD2 (6 bases). This CDR3 has 15 residues. V lost 5 bases to trimming and J lost 3 bases, with 15 bases between them. Germline-derived CDR1 and CDR2 are SGHTA and FQGTGA.

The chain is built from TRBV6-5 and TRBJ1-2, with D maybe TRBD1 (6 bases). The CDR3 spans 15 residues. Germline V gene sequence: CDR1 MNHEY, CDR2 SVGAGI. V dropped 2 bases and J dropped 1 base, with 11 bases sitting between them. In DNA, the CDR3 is TGTGCCAGCAGTTACCGGCAGGGGAATAACTATGGCTACACCTTC. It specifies CASSYRQGNNYGYTF.

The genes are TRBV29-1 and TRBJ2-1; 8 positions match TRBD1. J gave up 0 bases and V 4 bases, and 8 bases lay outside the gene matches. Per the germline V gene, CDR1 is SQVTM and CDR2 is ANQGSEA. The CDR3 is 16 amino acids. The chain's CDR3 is CSVGGTGHSSYNEQFF. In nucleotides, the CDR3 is TGCAGCGTTGGGGGGACAGGACACAGCTCCTACAATGAGCAGTTCTTC.

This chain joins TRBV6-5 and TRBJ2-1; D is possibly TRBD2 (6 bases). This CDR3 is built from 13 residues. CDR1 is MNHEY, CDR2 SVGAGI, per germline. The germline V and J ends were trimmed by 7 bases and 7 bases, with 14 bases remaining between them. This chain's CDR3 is CASMNGRENEQFF. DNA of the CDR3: TGTGCCAGCATGAACGGGAGAGAGAATGAGCAGTTCTTC.